This T cell receptor (beta chain) was captured by sequencing in a study of beta chain features in type 1 diabetes. Every isolated RNA sample was fully reverse transcribed, so sequencing captured expressed TCRB transcripts. Only in-frame clones appear in the TCRdb table, and some are missing; sequencing was by immunoSEQ multiplex PCR. The sample lists about 930,000 clones, about 17% occurring once. CDR3 length: 16 residues. Trimming shortened V by 5 bases and J by 1 base, and 14 bases separated the two germline ends. Germline loops: CDR1 SEHNR, CDR2 FQNEAQ (reference sequence). The chain couples TRBV7-9 to TRBJ2-2; D is possibly TRBD2 (6 bases). The TCR was taken from a woman younger than 35 in good health. Input material: naive CD4+ T cells from blood. The CDR3: CASSQQPSENTGELFF. The CDR3 DNA reads as TGTGCCAGCAGCCAGCAGCCTAGCGAGAACACCGGGGAGCTGTTTTTT.